These 4 T cell receptor beta chains were sequenced from one sample in a study of CD8 T cells in Susac syndrome. The RNA, about 0.45 to 1 ug, was put through reverse transcription using random hexamers. TCRdb reanalysed the immunoSEQ multiplex PCR reads using MiXCR and keeps one entry per CDR3 protein. The table lists more than 65,000 distinct CDR3 sequences, 95% of them singletons. Specimen: CD8+ T cells from PBMCs. The receptors were sampled from a human donor with Susac syndrome.

This rearrangement joins TRBV6-2 or TRBV6-3 to TRBJ2-3; D gene ambiguous. This CDR3 comprises 16 residues. V lost 2 bases and J lost 0, with 12 bases in between. From germline, CDR1 is MNHEY and CDR2 SVGEGT. The DNA of the CDR3 is TGTGCCAGCAGTTACGAACGAACAGCTAGCACAGATACGCAGTATTTT. This codes for CASSYERTASTDTQYF.

The chain combines TRBV3-1 with TRBJ2-1, with TRBD2 identical over 11 bases. Germline V gene data show CDR1 as LGHDT and CDR2 as YNNKEL (reference sequence). Trimming at V came to 4 bases and at J to 4 bases, leaving 12 bases not matched to a gene. The CDR3 is 18 amino acids. CDR3 nucleotides: TGTGCCAGCAGCCCTCAAATACTCCTAGCGGGAGGTTACAATGAGCAGTTCTTC. Translated, it gives CASSPQILLAGGYNEQFF.

The J gene is TRBJ2-1, the V gene TRBV29-1; no firm D call. This CDR3 is 13 amino acids long. With 5 bases removed from V and 1 base from J, the gap between germline ends came to 9 bases. CDR1 and CDR2 (germline): SQVTM, ANQGSEA. This chain's CDR3 is CSVRLMSYNEQFF. The DNA of the CDR3 is TGCAGCGTTCGTCTTATGTCCTACAATGAGCAGTTCTTC.

V and J are TRBV20-1 and TRBJ2-7, with 7 bases identical to TRBD1. The V gene's germline CDR1 is DFQATT and CDR2 SNEGSKA (reference sequence). The CDR3 has 16 amino acids. J gave up 9 bases and V 1 base, and 18 bases lay outside the gene matches. The CDR3 DNA follows: TGCAGTGCTAGAGTCCCACGACAGGGTGGCTTAGAAGGGCAGTACTTC. Its protein is CSARVPRQGGLEGQYF.